This TCR beta chain is from a study of cytomegalovirus exposure and HLA in healthy donors. Study-level points and caveats: Earlier results showed most TCR beta V segments being productive about 87% or about 30% of the time.

PCR employed 60 Vbeta and 13 Jbeta primers. The method was immunoSEQ multiplex PCR; TCRdb's version includes in-frame clones alone and lacks a portion of them. Of 95,000 or so clones in the sample, around four fifths are singletons; the top ten hold 4.5% to 6%. Trimming at V came to 4 bases and at J to 4 bases, leaving 6 bases not matched to a gene. The CDR3 has 15 amino acids. Germline V gene data show CDR1 as MGHDK and CDR2 as SYGVNS. Remarks on this clone: Its antigen remains unknown.

This TCR was recovered from a woman aged 40 to 50 in good health and CMV-seronegative. The rearrangement links TRBV25-1 to TRBJ1-5; 8 positions match TRBD1. Sequencing used PBMCs. The CDR3 DNA reads as TGTGCCAGCAGTGCCACAGGGGGTAGGAATCAGCCCCAGCATTTT. Protein product: CASSATGGRNQPQHF. Variable domain in full (rest from reference TRBV25-1 and TRBJ1-5): EADIYQTPRYLVIGTGKKITLECSQTMGHDKMYWYQQDPGMELHLIHYSYGVNSTEKGDLSSESTVSRIRTEHFPLTLESARPSHTSQYLCASSATGGRNQPQHFGDGTRLSIL.